This T cell receptor beta chain was identified during a study of control samples from healthy donors and cancer patients. J was trimmed by 2 bases and V by 3 bases; bases with no gene match: 10. The V gene's germline CDR1 is LNHNV and CDR2 YYDKDF (reference sequence). The CDR3 has 17 residues. Libraries were prepared by immunoSEQ multiplex PCR; TCRdb keeps only in-frame clonotypes and omits some of them. The table has some 58,000 clones, around 87% seen once; the top ten hold roughly 13%. The J gene is TRBJ2-5, the V gene TRBV15; 9 bases agree with TRBD1. The receptor comes from a woman in her fifties or sixties with lung cancer. Sequencing input: PBMCs. CDR3 in DNA: TGTGCCACCAGCAGGGCTCCGGCCGGGACAGGGCAAGAGACCCAGTACTTC. Translation gives CATSRAPAGTGQETQYF. The full variable domain, its missing parts supplied by reference TRBV15 and TRBJ2-5, is DAMVIQNPRYQVTQFGKPVTLSCSQTLNHNVMYWYQQKSSQAPKLLFHYYDKDFNNEADTPDNFQSRRPNTSFCFLDIRSPGLGDTAMYLCATSRAPAGTGQETQYFGPGTRLLVL.